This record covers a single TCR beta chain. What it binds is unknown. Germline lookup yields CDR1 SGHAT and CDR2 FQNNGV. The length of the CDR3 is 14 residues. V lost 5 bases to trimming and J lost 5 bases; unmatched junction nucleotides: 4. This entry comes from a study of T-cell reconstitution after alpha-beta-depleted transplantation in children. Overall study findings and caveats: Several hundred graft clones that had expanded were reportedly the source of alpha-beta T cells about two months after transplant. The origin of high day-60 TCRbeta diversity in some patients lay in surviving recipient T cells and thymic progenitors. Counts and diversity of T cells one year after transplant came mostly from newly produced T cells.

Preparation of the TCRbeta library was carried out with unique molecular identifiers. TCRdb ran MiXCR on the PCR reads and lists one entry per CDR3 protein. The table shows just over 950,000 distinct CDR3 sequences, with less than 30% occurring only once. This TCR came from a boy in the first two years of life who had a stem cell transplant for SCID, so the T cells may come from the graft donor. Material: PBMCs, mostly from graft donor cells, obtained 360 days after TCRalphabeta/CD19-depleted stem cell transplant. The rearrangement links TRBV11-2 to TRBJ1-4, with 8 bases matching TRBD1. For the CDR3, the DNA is TGTGCCAGCAGCCCATGGACAGGGAATGAAAAACTGTTTTTT. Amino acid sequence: CASSPWTGNEKLFF.